The clone carrying this T cell receptor beta chain was seen only a few times. Specified time point: newly diagnosed GD, antithyroid drugs for less than 3 months. The TCR library was prepared using RNA isolated from PBMCs. This record comes from a study of regulatory T cells in long-lasting Graves disease. Trimming pared 2 bases from V and 3 bases from J, leaving 10 bases between. Germline V lookup: CDR1 MNHEY, CDR2 SVGAGI. The CDR3 has 14 amino acids. HTBI primers from iRepertoire and Arm-PCR of CDR3 regions yielded the TCR beta libraries. Each CDR3 protein is one row after TCRdb ran MiXCR on the multiplex PCR reads. The top ten hold 25% to 30% of the sample, which has 350,000 to 450,000 distinct CDR3 sequences, 16% seen once. These data are also associated with another study on T cells in Graves' hyperthyroidism and ophthalmopathy.

This rearrangement joins TRBV6-5 to TRBJ1-2; D might be TRBD1 (5 bases). The receptor was derived from a man in his forties with Graves disease. This sample comprised peripheral blood mononuclear cells (PBMCs), obtained at new diagnosis, from a patient treated with antithyroid drugs. The CDR3, as DNA: TGTGCCAGCAGTTACGAGGGGCCGGACTATGGCTACACCTTC. Protein product: CASSYEGPDYGYTF.